The clone carrying this T cell receptor (beta chain) came up once. RNA transcripts served as the template for amplifying TCR beta CDR3 regions. Using the HTBI primer set, a first-round RT-PCR was run on the TCR CDR3. A single record per CDR3 protein comes from TCRdb applying MiXCR to the multiplex PCR reads. The data contain a few hundred thousand distinct CDR3 sequences, 16% of them singletons. The data belong to a study of T cells in Graves' hyperthyroidism and ophthalmopathy. Germline values: CDR1 DFQATT, CDR2 SNEGSKA (reference sequence). This CDR3 is 15 amino acids long. Unmatched junction bases numbered 2, after V lost 0 bases and J lost 4 bases.

This sequence was found in a woman between 35 and 50 years old with Graves' ophthalmopathy. Material for sequencing was blood. V and J are TRBV20-1 and TRBJ2-2; 10 nucleotides align to TRBD1. The CDR3 region is CSARDRTGGTGELFF. In DNA, the CDR3 is TGCAGTGCTAGAGACCGGACAGGGGGCACCGGGGAGCTGTTTTTT.